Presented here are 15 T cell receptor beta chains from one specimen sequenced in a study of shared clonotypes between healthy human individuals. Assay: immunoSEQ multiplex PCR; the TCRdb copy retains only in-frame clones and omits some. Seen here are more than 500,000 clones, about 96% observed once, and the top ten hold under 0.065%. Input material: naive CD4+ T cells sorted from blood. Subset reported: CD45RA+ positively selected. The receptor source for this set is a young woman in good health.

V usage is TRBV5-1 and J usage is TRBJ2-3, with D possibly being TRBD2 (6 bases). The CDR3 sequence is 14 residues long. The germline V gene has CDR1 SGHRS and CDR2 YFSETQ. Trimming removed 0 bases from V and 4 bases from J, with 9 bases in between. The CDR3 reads CASSLGGTADTQYF. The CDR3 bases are TGCGCCAGCAGCTTGGGAGGGACTGCAGATACGCAGTATTTT. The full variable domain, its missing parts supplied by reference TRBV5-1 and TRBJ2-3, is KAGVTQTPRYLIKTRGQQVTLSCSPISGHRSVSWYQQTPGQGLQFLFEYFSETQRNKGNFPGRFSGRQFSNSRSEMNVSTLELGDSALYLCASSLGGTADTQYFGPGTRLTVL.

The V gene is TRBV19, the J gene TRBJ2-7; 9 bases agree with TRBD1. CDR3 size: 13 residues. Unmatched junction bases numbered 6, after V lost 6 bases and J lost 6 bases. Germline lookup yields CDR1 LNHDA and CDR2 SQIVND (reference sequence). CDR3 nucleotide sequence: TGTGCCAGTAGAACCACAGGGGGCGGCGAGCAGTACTTC. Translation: CASRTTGGGEQYF.

The CDR3 DNA follows: TGTGCCAGCTCACCGGGACAGGACCTAAATCAGCCCCAGCATTTT. Residues: CASSPGQDLNQPQHF. The chain employs TRBV18 and TRBJ1-5; 8 bases fit TRBD1. The length of the CDR3 is 15 residues. CDR1 is KGHSH, CDR2 LQKENI, per germline. The trim removed 3 bases at V and 4 bases at J, leaving 5 bases unmatched. Full variable domain (rest looked up from reference TRBV18 and TRBJ1-5): NAGVMQNPRHLVRRRGQEARLRCSPMKGHSHVYWYRQLPEEGLKFMVYLQKENIIDESGMPKERFSAEFPKEGPSILRIQQVVRGDSAAYFCASSPGQDLNQPQHFGDGTRLSIL.

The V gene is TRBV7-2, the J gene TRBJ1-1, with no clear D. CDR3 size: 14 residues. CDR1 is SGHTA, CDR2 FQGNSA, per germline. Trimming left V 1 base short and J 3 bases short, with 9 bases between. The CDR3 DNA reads TGTGCCAGCAGCTTAGGTTTCACCTACACTGAAGCTTTCTTT. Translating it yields CASSLGFTYTEAFF. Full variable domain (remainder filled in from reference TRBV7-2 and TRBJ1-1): GAGVSQSPSNKVTEKGKDVELRCDPISGHTALYWYRQSLGQGLEFLIYFQGNSAPDKSGLPSDRFSAERTGGSVSTLTIQRTQQEDSAVYLCASSLGFTYTEAFFGQGTRLTVV.

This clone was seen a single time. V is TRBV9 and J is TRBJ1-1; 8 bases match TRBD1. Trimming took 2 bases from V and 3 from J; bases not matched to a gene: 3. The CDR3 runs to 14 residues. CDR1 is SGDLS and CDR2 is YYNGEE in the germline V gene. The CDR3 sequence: CASSVLQGDTEAFF. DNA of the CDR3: TGTGCCAGCAGCGTTTTACAGGGGGACACTGAAGCTTTCTTT. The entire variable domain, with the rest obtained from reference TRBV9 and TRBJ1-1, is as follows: DSGVTQTPKHLITATGQRVTLRCSPRSGDLSVYWYQQSLDQGLQFLIQYYNGEERAKGNILERFSAQQFPDLHSELNLSSLELGDSALYFCASSVLQGDTEAFFGQGTRLTVV.

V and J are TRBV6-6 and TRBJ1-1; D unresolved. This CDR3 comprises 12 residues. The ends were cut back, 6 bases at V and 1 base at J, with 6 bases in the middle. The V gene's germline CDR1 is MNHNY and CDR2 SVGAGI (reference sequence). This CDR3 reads CASRKGNTEAFF. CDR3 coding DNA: TGTGCCAGCAGAAAAGGGAACACTGAAGCTTTCTTT.

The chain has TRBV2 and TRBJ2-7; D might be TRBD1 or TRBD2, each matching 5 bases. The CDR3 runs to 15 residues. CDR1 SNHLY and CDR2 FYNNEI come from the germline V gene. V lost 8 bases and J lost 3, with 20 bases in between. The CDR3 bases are TGTGCCAGCGACAACCCCGGGACCGCAAACTACGAGCAGTACTTC. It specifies CASDNPGTANYEQYF.

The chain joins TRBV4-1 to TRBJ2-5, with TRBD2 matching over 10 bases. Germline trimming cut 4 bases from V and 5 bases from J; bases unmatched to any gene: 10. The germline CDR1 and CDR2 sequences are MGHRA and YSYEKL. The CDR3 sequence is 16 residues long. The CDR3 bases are TGCGCCAGCAGCCCTTTAGCGGGGGGTTATTTGGAGACCCAGTACTTC. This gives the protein CASSPLAGGYLETQYF.

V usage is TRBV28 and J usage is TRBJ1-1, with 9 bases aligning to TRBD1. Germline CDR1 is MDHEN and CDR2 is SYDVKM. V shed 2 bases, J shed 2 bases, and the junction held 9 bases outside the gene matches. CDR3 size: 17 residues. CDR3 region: CASSLRGQGGPNTEAFF. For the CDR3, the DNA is TGTGCCAGCAGTTTAAGGGGACAGGGAGGTCCAAACACTGAAGCTTTCTTT.

CDR3 loop: CASSFAGNYGYTF. The CDR3 coding sequence is TGTGCCAGCAGTTTCGCAGGGAACTATGGCTACACCTTC. This chain links TRBV28 with TRBJ1-2; TRBD1 might be the D (5 bases). Per germline, CDR1 MDHEN and CDR2 SYDVKM. CDR3 length: 13 residues. With 3 bases removed from V and 2 bases from J, the gap between germline ends came to 7 bases.

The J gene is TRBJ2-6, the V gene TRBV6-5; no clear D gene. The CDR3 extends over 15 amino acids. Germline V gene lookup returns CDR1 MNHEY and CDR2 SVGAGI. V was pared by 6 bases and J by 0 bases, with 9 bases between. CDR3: CASRARYSGANVLTF. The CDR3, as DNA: TGTGCCAGCAGGGCCAGGTACTCTGGGGCCAACGTCCTGACTTTC.

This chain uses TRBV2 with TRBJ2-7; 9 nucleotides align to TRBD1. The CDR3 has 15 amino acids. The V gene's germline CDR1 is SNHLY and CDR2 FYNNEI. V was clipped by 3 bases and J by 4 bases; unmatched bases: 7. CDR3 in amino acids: CASSDKVQGAYEQYF. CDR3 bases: TGTGCCAGCAGTGATAAAGTACAGGGGGCATACGAGCAGTACTTC.

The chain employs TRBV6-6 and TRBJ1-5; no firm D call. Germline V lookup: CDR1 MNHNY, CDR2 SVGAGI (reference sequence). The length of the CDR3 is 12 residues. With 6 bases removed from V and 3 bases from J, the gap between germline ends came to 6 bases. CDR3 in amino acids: CASREFNQPQHF. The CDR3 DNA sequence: TGTGCCAGCAGGGAATTCAATCAGCCCCAGCATTTT.

CDR3 sequence: CASNDRAYGYTF. CDR3 coding DNA: TGTGCCAGTAACGACAGGGCCTATGGCTACACCTTC. The rearrangement uses TRBV19 and TRBJ1-2; 7 bases are a match to TRBD1. With 7 bases clipped from V and 4 bases from J, the junction kept 3 bases outside the gene matches. The CDR3 covers 12 residues. Looked up from germline, CDR1 is LNHDA and CDR2 is SQIVND (reference sequence).

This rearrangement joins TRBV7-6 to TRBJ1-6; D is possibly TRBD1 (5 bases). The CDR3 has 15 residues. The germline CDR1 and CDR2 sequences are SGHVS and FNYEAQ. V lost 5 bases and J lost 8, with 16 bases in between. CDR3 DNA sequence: TGTGCCAGCAGCCTTCTCCATGGGGCGGATTCACCCCTCCACTTT. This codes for CASSLLHGADSPLHF.